The clone carrying this T cell receptor (beta chain) was seen just once. Assay used: immunoSEQ multiplex PCR; TCRdb lists only in-frame clones, some missing. The data contain approximately 32,000 clones, approximately 87% of them singletons. This sample is drawn from a study of neoadjuvant anti-PD-1 for oral cavity cancer. Study-wide context: Most patients had three to four biweekly doses of 3 mg/kg nivolumab before resection.

The CDR3 is made up of 17 amino acids. Per the germline V gene, CDR1 is SNHLY and CDR2 is FYNNEI. Trimming took 1 base from V and 2 from J; bases not matched to a gene: 5. The input for sequencing was PBMCs, taken before nivolumab (anti-PD-1) treatment. The receptor comes from a person between 35 and 79 years old with oral cavity squamous cell carcinoma. The chain uses TRBV2 and TRBJ2-7; 13 nucleotides align to TRBD2. This CDR3 is CASSEESLAGGTYEQYF. The CDR3 DNA follows: TGTGCCAGCAGTGAAGAGTCACTAGCGGGGGGGACCTACGAGCAGTACTTC.